This entry describes one T cell receptor (beta chain). Its antigen is still unknown. The CDR3 totals 13 residues. Trimming at V came to 5 bases and at J to 0 bases, leaving 0 bases not matched to a gene. The germline CDR1 and CDR2 sequences are LNHNV and YYDKDF (reference sequence). The entry originates in a study of cytomegalovirus exposure and HLA in healthy donors. The study's findings and limits: Sequencing likely produced, as an artifact, a cluster of highly shared sequence variants. Researchers reportedly found TCR beta sequences accurately predicted most subjects' HLA-A and HLA-B alleles.

Healthy donors of bone marrow made up the group. PCR used 60 Vbeta primers and 13 Jbeta primers. Profiling relied on immunoSEQ multiplex PCR, and the TCRdb table lists in-frame clones only, not all of them. Of around 150,000 clones listed, roughly 71% are singletons. This chain uses TRBV15 with TRBJ2-7, with 8 positions matching TRBD1. The receptor comes from a male donor in good health and CMV-seropositive. The sequencing sample was made of PBMCs. This CDR3 is CATSGQGSYEQYF. CDR3 DNA sequence: TGTGCCACCAGCGGACAGGGCTCCTACGAGCAGTACTTC.